This T cell receptor (beta chain) emerged from a study of CD8+ T cells in alopecia areata (dated by TCRdb to the late 2010s). In the study overall: High-throughput TCRbeta sequencing was used to examine T cell clonal expansion in alopecia areata in both the C3H/HeJ mouse model and human patients. On the human side, TCRbeta sequencing was run on scalp tissue and on sorted CD4+ and CD8+ peripheral blood T cells from healthy controls and from alopecia areata patients with either patchy or totalis/universalis disease. Scalp clonality was compared among normal scalp (n=4), patchy alopecia areata scalp (n=8), and alopecia totalis/universalis scalp (n=8). Amplification of TCRbeta CDR3 regions was done by immunoSEQ multiplex PCR using 35 Vbeta forward primers and 13 Jbeta reverse primers. RNA was extracted with the PAXgene miRNA kit for fixed scalp, the miRNeasy kit for PBMCs, and the RNeasy kit for mouse skin.

After PBMCs were isolated by density centrifugation and stained for CD3, CD4 and CD8, a FACSAria was used to sort CD4+ and CD8+ T cells. Unaffected controls provided scalp biopsies and blood samples. Libraries were built with the immunoSEQ multiplex PCR assay. RNA was extracted from all samples and reverse transcribed into cDNA, which served as template for TCR sequencing. First-strand cDNA was synthesized using SuperScript III with a 2:1 mix of oligo-dT and random hexamers. A synthetic immune receptor repertoire was used to assess amplification bias, and residual bias was removed computationally. The source study handled its data this way. Raw reads were preprocessed for error removal, and CDR3 was defined according to IMGT conventions as running from the conserved cysteine to phenylalanine. Clonality was computed by normalizing Shannon entropy by log2 of the number of productive unique TCRs and subtracting the result from 1. Scalp TCRbeta sequences were cross-referenced with sorted blood CD4 and CD8 repertoires so that the CD4 or CD8 identity of scalp clones could be inferred. Drawn from immuneACCESS, this table holds only the in-frame rearrangements with V and J called that TCRdb kept. Clones are partly lost; checked studies trace under half to an unresolved V gene and leave the rest unexplained. V, J and clone size are those of that table, while D and trimming were read from the DNA. Counted in this sample were more than 100,000 clones; less than 70% of them appeared once. More than 8% of the sample is taken by the ten largest.

The paper as a whole reports these results and caveats: Lesional scalp, especially in alopecia totalis/universalis, showed higher clonality and more expanded CD8+ clones than normal scalp, suggesting antigenic drive. Shared TCR sequences between patients were less evident than in mice, which may be partly attributable to HLA diversity in the patient population. Unlike mouse skin, where gammadelta T cells dominate, normal human skin contains resident alphabeta T cells that get sequenced too, which complicates analysis of the scalp TCR repertoire.

The germline V gene yields SGHVS for CDR1 and FQNEAQ for CDR2. Including the terminal cysteine and phenylalanine, the CDR3 comprises 16 residues. Kept here is only the CDR3 DNA, which spans 48 bases and is read in frame from base 1. V loses 4 bases, J loses 0 bases, and the germline ends lie 10 bases apart. Worth noting for this clone: Its binding antigen is unknown. Base qualities are not at hand, and no much larger clone is one base apart.

The source of this sequence is a human donor in good health. This sequence uses TRBV7-8 and TRBJ1-6; the best D guess is TRBD1, with 5 bases matching. Material for sequencing was CD4+ T cells sorted from blood. This receptor carries the CDR3 CASSSRQSSYNSPLHF. The DNA reads as follows: TGTGCCAGCAGCTCCCGACAGAGCTCCTATAATTCACCCCTCCACTTT.